What follows is one T cell receptor beta chain and its context. Profiling relied on immunoSEQ multiplex PCR, and the TCRdb table lists in-frame clones only, not all of them. The sample has fewer than 70,000 clones, approximately 81% seen once; the top ten hold about 8.1%. This sample was taken from a study of glioma-infiltrating T cells after dendritic cell vaccination. CDR3 size: 11 residues. Germline V gene lookup returns CDR1 MNHNY and CDR2 SVGAGI (reference sequence). Trimming stripped 5 bases from V and 4 bases from J, with 5 bases between. As to time point: after dendritic cell vaccination, including at tumor progression/relapse.

This specimen consisted of blood, obtained after dendritic cell vaccination. This rearrangement joins TRBV6-6 to TRBJ1-2; unclear D gene. The origin of this receptor is a human donor with glioblastoma. For the CDR3, the DNA is TGTGCCAGCAGTGACACCTATGGCTACACCTTC. It codes for CASSDTYGYTF.